This T cell receptor (beta chain) comes out of a study of technical replicates of blood from several donors. The V end lost 7 bases, the J end lost 2 bases, and 15 bases lay between the germline ends. The germline gives CDR1 MNHEY, CDR2 SMNVEV (reference sequence). This CDR3 contains 14 residues. Here immunoSEQ multiplex PCR was the method, and the copy in TCRdb shows in-frame clones only, minus some. The sample yields tens of thousands of clones, approximately 92% seen once. The V gene is TRBV27, the J gene TRBJ2-7; a possible D gene is TRBD2 (5 bases). The source of this sequence is a human donor in good health. Some clones in this sample may be carry-over from other donors' samples. Sequenced input: PBMCs. This chain's CDR3 is CASTSDSPPYEQYF. CDR3 sequence (DNA): TGTGCCAGCACTTCGGACTCCCCCCCCTACGAGCAGTACTTC.